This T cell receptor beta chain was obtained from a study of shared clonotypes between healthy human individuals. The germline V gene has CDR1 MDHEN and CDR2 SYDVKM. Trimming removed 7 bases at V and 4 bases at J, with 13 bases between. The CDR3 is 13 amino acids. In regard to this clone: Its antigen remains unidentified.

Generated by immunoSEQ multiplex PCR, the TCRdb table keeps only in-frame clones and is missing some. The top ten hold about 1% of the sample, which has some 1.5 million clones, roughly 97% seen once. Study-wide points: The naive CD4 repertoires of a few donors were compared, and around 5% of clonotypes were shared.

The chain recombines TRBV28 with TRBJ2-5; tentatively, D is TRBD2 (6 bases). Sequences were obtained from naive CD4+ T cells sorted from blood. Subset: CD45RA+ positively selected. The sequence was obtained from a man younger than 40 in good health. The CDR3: CASTLGGRETQYF. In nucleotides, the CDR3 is TGTGCCAGCACCTTGGGGGGACGAGAGACCCAGTACTTC.